This is a list of T cell receptor beta chains from one sample in a study of early stage breast cancer tumors. Only in-frame clones appear in the TCRdb table, and some are missing; sequencing was by immunoSEQ multiplex PCR. Of more than 65,000 clones in the sample, 80% were seen once. Sequenced input: blood. Receptor source: a person in their 40s with breast cancer. Each CDR3 is given with its conserved first and last residue. The D gene is left open where the match is weak. Part of the rows lack a size; the others show once, few, many or a class for expanded clones.

-	TRBJ2-7	TRBV11-2	-	TGTGCCAGCAGCTTAGGGCAGGATCGTTCCTACGAGCAGTACTTC	CASSLGQDRSYEQYF
-	TRBJ2-4	TRBV28	TRBD1	TGTGCCAGCAGTCCGAGGACAGGGTTGAACATTCAGTACTTC	CASSPRTGLNIQYF
few	TRBJ1-1	TRBV4-2	-	TGTGCCAGCAGCTTTACAATGAACACTGAAGCTTTCTTT	CASSFTMNTEAFF
once	TRBJ2-5	TRBV29-1	TRBD1	TGCAGCGTTGAAGTGAACAGGGGGTACGGGGAGACCCAGTACTTC	CSVEVNRGYGETQYF
-	TRBJ1-1	TRBV5-4	-	TGTGCCAGCAGCACCTTCCAACAGGGTAGTGAAGCTTTCTTT	CASSTFQQGSEAFF
-	TRBJ2-1	TRBV15	TRBD2	TGTGCCACCAGCAGACAAAACAACAGACTAGCGGGAGGGAATGAGCAGTTCTTC	CATSRQNNRLAGGNEQFF
-	TRBJ2-3	TRBV18	-	TGTGCCAGCTCACAGGGCAGCACAGATACGCAGTATTTT	CASSQGSTDTQYF
-	TRBJ2-4	TRBV28	TRBD1	TGTGCCAGCAGTGCGCGGACAGGGGGTATTAGGGAAAACATTCAGTACTTC	CASSARTGGIRENIQYF
-	TRBJ1-4	TRBV27	-	TGTGCCACCGCGAAGGGTTGGGGAAATGAAAAACTGTTTTTT	CATAKGWGNEKLFF
-	TRBJ2-7	TRBV15	-	TGTGCCACCAGCAGAGTAGTCGGGGATTACGAGCAGTACTTC	CATSRVVGDYEQYF
-	TRBJ2-3	TRBV21-1	-	TGTGCCAGCAGCAAAGGGGGACAGGGGGCTAGCACAGATACGCAGTATTTT	CASSKGGQGASTDTQYF
few	TRBJ2-5	TRBV6-5	TRBD2	TGTGCCAGCAGGGGGGCTAGCGGGCACCAAGAGACCCAGTACTTC	CASRGASGHQETQYF
-	TRBJ2-5	TRBV6-5	-	TGTGCCAGCAGTTCCTCGGGATTCGAGACCCAGTACTTC	CASSSSGFETQYF
few	TRBJ1-3	TRBV6-5	-	TGTGCCAGCAGTAACAGGGTTGATTTTGGAAACACCATATATTTT	CASSNRVDFGNTIYF
-	TRBJ1-1	TRBV20-1	-	TGCAGTGCGACAGGGAACACTGAAGCTTTCTTT	CSATGNTEAFF
-	TRBJ2-1	TRBV7-2	TRBD2	TGTGCCAGCAGCAGACTAGCGGGAGTAAATAATGAGCAGTTCTTC	CASSRLAGVNNEQFF
once	TRBJ2-3	TRBV9	TRBD2	TGTGCCAGCAGCCCGTCTAGCGGGAGGGATCAGTATTTT	CASSPSSGRDQYF